Detailed here is one TCR beta chain. Its antigen is undetermined. These data are taken from a study of T cells in Graves' hyperthyroidism and ophthalmopathy. Disease duration under 2 months; hyperthyroidism patients were aged 18 to 65. The study, taken as a whole, reports: Among thyroid clonotypes expanded above 0.001, most also appeared in blood. The model anticipated ophthalmopathy a median about 7.1 months pre-onset.

Germline values: CDR1 SEHNR, CDR2 FQNEAQ (reference sequence). V gave up 8 bases and J gave up 7 bases, with 11 bases separating them. There are 12 residues in the CDR3. Regions amplified from RNA transcripts were the TCR beta CDR3 regions. First-round RT-PCR with HTBI primers amplified the TCR CDR3 region. One entry per CDR3 protein results from TCRdb running MiXCR on the multiplex PCR reads. Of approximately 560,000 distinct CDR3 sequences in the sample, around 45% were seen once. The receptor was derived from a woman between 18 and 29 years old with Graves' hyperthyroidism. What was sequenced was peripheral blood or thyroid tissue (not recorded which). This sequence joins TRBV7-9 and TRBJ2-2; possible D gene TRBD1, 5 bases. The CDR3 sequence is CASPSGNGELFF. The DNA for the CDR3 is TGTGCCAGCCCCTCAGGGAACGGGGAGCTGTTTTTT.